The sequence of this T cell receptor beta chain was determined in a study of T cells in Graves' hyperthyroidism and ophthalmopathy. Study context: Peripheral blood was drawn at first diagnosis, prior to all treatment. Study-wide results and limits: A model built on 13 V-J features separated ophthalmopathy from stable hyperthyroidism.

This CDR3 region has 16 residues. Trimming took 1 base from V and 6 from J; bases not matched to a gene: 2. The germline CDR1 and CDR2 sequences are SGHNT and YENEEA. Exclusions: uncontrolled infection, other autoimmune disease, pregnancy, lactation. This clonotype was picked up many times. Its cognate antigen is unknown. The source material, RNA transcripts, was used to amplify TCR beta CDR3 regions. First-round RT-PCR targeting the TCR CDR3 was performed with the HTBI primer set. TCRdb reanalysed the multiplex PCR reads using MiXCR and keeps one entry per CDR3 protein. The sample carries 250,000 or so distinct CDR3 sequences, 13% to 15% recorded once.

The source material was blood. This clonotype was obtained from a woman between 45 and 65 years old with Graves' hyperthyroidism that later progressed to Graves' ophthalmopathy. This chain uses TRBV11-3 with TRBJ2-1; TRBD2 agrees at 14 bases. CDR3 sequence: CASSLGGTSGGNEQFF. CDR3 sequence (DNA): TGTGCCAGCAGCTTAGGAGGGACTAGCGGGGGCAATGAGCAGTTCTTC.